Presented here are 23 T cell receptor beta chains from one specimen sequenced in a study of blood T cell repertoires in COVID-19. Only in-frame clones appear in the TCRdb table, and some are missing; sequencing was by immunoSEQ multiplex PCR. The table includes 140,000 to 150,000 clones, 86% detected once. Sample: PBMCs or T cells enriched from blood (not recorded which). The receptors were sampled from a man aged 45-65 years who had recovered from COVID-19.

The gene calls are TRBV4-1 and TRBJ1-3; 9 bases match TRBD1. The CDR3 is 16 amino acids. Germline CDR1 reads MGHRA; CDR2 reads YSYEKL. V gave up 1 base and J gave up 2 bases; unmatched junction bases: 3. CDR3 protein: CASSQATGGAGNTIYF. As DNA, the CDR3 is TGCGCCAGCAGCCAAGCCACAGGGGGCGCTGGAAACACCATATATTTT.

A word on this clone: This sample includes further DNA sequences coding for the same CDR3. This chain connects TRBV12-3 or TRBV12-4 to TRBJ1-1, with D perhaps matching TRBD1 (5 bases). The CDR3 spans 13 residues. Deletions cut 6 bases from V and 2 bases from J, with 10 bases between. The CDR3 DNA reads TGTGCCAGCAGCCGGACACCCAACACTGAAGCTTTCTTT. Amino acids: CASSRTPNTEAFF.

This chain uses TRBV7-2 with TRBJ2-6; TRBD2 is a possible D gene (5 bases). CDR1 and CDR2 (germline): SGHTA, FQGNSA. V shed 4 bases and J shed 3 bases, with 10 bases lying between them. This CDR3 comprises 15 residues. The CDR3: CASSSRTGGANVLTF. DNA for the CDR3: TGTGCCAGCAGCTCCCGGACTGGTGGGGCCAACGTCCTGACTTTC.

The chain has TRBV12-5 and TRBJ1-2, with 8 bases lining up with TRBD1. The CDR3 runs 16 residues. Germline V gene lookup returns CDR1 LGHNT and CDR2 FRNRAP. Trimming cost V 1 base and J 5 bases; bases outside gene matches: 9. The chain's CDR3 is CASGLERTGYLYGYTF. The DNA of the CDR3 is TGTGCTAGTGGTTTGGAAAGGACAGGGTATCTATATGGCTACACCTTC. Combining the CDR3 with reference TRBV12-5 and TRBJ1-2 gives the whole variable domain DARVTQTPRHKVTEMGQEVTMRCQPILGHNTVFWYRQTMMQGLELLAYFRNRAPLDDSGMPKDRFSAEMPDATLATLKIQPSEPRDSAVYFCASGLERTGYLYGYTFGSGTRLTVV.

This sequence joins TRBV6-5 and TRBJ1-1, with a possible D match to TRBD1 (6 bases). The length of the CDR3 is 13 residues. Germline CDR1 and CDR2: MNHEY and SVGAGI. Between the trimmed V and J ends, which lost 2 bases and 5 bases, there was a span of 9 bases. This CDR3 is CASSYTQGTEAFF. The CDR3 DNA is TGTGCCAGCAGTTACACCCAGGGGACTGAAGCTTTCTTT.

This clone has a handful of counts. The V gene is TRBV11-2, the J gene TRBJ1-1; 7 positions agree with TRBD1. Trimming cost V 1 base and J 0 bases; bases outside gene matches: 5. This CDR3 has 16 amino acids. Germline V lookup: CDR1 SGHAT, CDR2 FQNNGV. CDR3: CASSLGGTVMNTEAFF. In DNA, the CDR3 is TGTGCCAGCAGCTTAGGGGGGACAGTCATGAACACTGAAGCTTTCTTT.

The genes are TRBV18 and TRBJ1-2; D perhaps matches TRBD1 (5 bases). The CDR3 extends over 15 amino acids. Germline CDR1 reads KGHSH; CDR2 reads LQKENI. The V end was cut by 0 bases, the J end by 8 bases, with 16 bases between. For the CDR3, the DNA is TGTGCCAGCTCACCACCCCAGGGCCACTTAGGGGGCTACACCTTC. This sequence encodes CASSPPQGHLGGYTF.

CDR3 in amino acids: CASSPPSGGTGELFF. CDR3 bases: TGTGCCAGCTCACCACCCAGCGGGGGGACCGGGGAGCTGTTTTTT. The chain carries TRBV18 and TRBJ2-2; 9 positions match TRBD2. CDR1 is KGHSH, CDR2 LQKENI, per germline. V shed 0 bases, J shed 5 bases, and the junction held 1 base outside the gene matches. The CDR3 length is 15 residues.

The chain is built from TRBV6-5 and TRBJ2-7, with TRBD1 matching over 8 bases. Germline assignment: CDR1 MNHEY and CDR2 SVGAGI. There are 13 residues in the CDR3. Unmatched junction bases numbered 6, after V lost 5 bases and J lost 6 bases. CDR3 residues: CASSRRQGTEQYF. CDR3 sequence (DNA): TGTGCCAGCAGTCGCCGACAGGGGACCGAGCAGTACTTC.

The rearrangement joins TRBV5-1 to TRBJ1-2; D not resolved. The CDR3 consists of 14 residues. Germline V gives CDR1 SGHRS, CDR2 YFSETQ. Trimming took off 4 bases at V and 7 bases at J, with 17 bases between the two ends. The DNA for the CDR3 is TGCGCCAGCAGCCCCGATCAGAGGGCTACTGGCTACACCTTC. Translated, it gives CASSPDQRATGYTF. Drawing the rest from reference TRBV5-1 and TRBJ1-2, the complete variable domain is KAGVTQTPRYLIKTRGQQVTLSCSPISGHRSVSWYQQTPGQGLQFLFEYFSETQRNKGNFPGRFSGRQFSNSRSEMNVSTLELGDSALYLCASSPDQRATGYTFGSGTRLTVV.

CDR3 region: CASFQGKSGELFF. DNA of the CDR3: TGCGCCAGCTTCCAGGGGAAGTCCGGGGAGCTGTTTTTT. This chain connects TRBV5-1 to TRBJ2-2; the D gene is possibly TRBD1 (6 bases). The CDR3 runs 13 residues. The ends were cut back, 7 bases at V and 6 bases at J, with 13 bases in the middle. Germline V gives CDR1 SGHRS, CDR2 YFSETQ.

The CDR3, as DNA: TGTGCCAGCTCACCACCGGGGAGCGCTGAAGCTTTCTTT. As protein: CASSPPGSAEAFF. The genes are TRBV18 and TRBJ1-1, with unresolved D. Germline CDR1 and CDR2: KGHSH and LQKENI. The CDR3 has 13 residues. V lost 0 bases and J lost 6, with 8 bases in between.

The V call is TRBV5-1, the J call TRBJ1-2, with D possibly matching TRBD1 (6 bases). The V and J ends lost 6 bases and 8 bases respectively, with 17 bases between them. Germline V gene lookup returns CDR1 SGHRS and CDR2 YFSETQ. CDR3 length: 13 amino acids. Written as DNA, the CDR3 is TGCGCCAGCACCCGGAGGGGGGGTGACGGCTACACCTTC. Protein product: CASTRRGGDGYTF. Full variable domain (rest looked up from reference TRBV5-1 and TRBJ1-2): KAGVTQTPRYLIKTRGQQVTLSCSPISGHRSVSWYQQTPGQGLQFLFEYFSETQRNKGNFPGRFSGRQFSNSRSEMNVSTLELGDSALYLCASTRRGGDGYTFGSGTRLTVV.

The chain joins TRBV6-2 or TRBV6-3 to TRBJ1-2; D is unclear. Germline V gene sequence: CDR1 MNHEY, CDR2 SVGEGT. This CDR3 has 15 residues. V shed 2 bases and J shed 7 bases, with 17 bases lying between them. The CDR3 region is CASSYPLEGLSGYTF. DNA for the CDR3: TGTGCCAGCAGTTACCCCTTGGAGGGCCTGAGTGGCTACACCTTC.

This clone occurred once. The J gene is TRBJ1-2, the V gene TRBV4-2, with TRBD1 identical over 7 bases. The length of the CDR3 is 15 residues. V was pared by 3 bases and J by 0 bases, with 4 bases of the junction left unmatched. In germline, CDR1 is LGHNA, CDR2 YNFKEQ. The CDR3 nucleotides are TGTGCCAGCAGCCACGGACAGGAGGCTAACTATGGCTACACCTTC. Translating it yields CASSHGQEANYGYTF.

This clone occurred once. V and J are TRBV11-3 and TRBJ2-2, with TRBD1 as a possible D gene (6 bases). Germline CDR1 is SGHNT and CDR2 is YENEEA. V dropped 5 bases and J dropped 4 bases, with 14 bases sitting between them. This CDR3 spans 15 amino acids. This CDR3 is CASSQGQMSTGELFF. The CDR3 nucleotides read TGTGCCAGCAGCCAAGGACAGATGAGCACCGGGGAGCTGTTTTTT.

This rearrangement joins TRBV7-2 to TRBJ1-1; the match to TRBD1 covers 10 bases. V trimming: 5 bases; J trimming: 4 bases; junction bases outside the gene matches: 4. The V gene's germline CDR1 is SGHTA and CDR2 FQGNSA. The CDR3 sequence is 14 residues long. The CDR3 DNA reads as TGTGCCAGCAGCCCGGACAGGGGGGCCACTGAAGCTTTCTTT. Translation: CASSPDRGATEAFF.

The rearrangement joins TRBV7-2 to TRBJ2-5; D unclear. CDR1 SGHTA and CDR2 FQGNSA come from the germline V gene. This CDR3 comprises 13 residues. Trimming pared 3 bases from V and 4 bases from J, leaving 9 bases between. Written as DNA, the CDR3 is TGTGCCAGCAGCTTTCTCAGAGGAGAGACCCAGTACTTC. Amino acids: CASSFLRGETQYF.

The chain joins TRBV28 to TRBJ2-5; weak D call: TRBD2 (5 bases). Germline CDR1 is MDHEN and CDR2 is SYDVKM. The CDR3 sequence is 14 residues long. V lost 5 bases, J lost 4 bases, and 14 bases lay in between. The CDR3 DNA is TGTGCCAGCAGTACGGCGCGGGTCGGAGAGACCCAGTACTTC. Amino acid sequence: CASSTARVGETQYF.

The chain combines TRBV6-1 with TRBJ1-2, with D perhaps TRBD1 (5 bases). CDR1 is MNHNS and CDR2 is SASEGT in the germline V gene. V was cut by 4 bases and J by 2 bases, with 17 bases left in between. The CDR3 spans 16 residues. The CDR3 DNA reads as TGTGCCAGCAGTGTTCGAACGGACAACCCAAACTATGGCTACACCTTC. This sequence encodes CASSVRTDNPNYGYTF.

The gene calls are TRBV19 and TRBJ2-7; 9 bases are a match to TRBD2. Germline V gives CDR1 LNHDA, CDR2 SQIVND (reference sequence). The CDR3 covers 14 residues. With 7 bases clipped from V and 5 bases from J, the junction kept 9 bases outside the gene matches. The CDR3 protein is CASTPGTSKDEQYF. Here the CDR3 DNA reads TGTGCCAGTACCCCCGGGACTAGCAAAGACGAGCAGTACTTC. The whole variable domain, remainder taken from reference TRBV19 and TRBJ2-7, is DGGITQSPKYLFRKEGQNVTLSCEQNLNHDAMYWYRQDPGQGLRLIYYSQIVNDFQKGDIAEGYSVSREKKESFPLTVTSAQKNPTAFYLCASTPGTSKDEQYFGPGTRLTVT.

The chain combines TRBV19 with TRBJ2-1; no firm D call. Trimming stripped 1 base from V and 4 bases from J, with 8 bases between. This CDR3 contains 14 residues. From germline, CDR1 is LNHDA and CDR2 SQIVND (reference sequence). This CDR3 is CASSIAGAYNEQFF. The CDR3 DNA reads TGTGCCAGTAGTATAGCGGGTGCGTACAATGAGCAGTTCTTC.

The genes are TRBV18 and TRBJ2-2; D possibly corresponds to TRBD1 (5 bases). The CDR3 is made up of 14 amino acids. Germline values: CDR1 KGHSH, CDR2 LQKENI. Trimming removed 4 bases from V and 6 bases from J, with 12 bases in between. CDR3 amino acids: CASSRDSTSGELFF. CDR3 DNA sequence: TGTGCCAGCTCACGCGACAGCACCTCCGGGGAGCTGTTTTTT.